The text below deals with one T cell receptor beta chain. The antigen is not known. 60 Vbeta and 13 Jbeta primers were used in PCR. The data were produced by immunoSEQ multiplex PCR, yet TCRdb's version contains in-frame clones alone and is incomplete. This table holds 120,000 to 150,000 clones, roughly three quarters found once. These data are taken from a study of cytomegalovirus exposure and HLA in healthy donors. Study findings and constraints: TCR beta chains associated with HLA were, in a later analysis, more clonally expanded than equally common others. Published work reported that the classifier diagnosed cytomegalovirus status with high specificity and sensitivity. Prior analysis indicated that the majority of TCR beta V segments exhibited productivity approximately 87% or approximately 30% of the time.

Per the germline V gene, CDR1 is MNHEY and CDR2 is SVGAGI. Trimming took off 9 bases at V and 7 bases at J, with 13 bases between the two ends. The CDR3 covers 13 residues. The material sequenced was PBMCs. The TCR was taken from a woman in her forties in good health and CMV-seronegative. The rearrangement joins TRBV6-5 to TRBJ1-6; D is undetermined. Written as DNA, the CDR3 is TGTGCCAGTACAGACGTTGGGAATTCACCCCTCCACTTT. Translated: CASTDVGNSPLHF.